A single sample is the source of the 22 T cell receptor beta chains below, sequenced in a study of T cells after yellow fever vaccination (dated by TCRdb to 2018 to 2020). The treatment or condition label of this sample denotes: live attenuated yellow fever vaccine strain. The receptor library was made with 5' RACE. Sequencing was carried out with an Illumina HiSeq 2500. Starting from the raw public reads, TCRdb applied fastp trimming at Q25, assembled clones with MiXCR and retained in-frame beta chains. Rows are combined by CDR3 protein, so each entry shows the most common genes and DNA. This sample lists 250,000 to 350,000 distinct CDR3 sequences; 6.8% were detected once. The ten top clones hold 15% to 20% of the sample. Material: PBMCs, obtained about 49 days after the first yellow fever vaccination. The receptor set was obtained from a young man who received the YFV17D yellow fever vaccine.

The V gene is TRBV28, the J gene TRBJ1-3; no clear D gene. The V gene's germline CDR1 is MDHEN and CDR2 SYDVKM. The CDR3 sequence is 14 residues long. V was trimmed by 6 bases and J by 6 bases, leaving 15 bases between them. CDR3 nucleotide sequence: TGTGCCAGCAGCGCGGGCCAGGAAATAAACACCATATATTTT. Residues: CASSAGQEINTIYF.

This clonotype was seen a few times. This chain links TRBV7-2 with TRBJ2-1; 11 bases fit TRBD2. The germline CDR1 and CDR2 sequences are SGHTA and FQGNSA. Trimming cost V 5 bases and J 6 bases; bases outside gene matches: 12. This CDR3 has 17 residues. The CDR3, as DNA: TGTGCCAGCAGCGTCCCCGTTAGCGGGGGGGGATCCAATGAGCAGTTCTTC. Amino acid sequence: CASSVPVSGGGSNEQFF.

At least ten counts were recorded for this clonotype. This chain joins TRBV5-6 and TRBJ1-1; D gene ambiguous. From germline, CDR1 is SGHDT and CDR2 YYEEEE. V dropped 0 bases and J dropped 3 bases, with 9 bases sitting between them. This CDR3 comprises 14 residues. CDR3 nucleotide sequence: TGTGCCAGCAGCTTGGTAGGTCAGTACACTGAAGCTTTCTTT. Protein sequence: CASSLVGQYTEAFF.

This clonotype was detected many times. The chain couples TRBV20-1 to TRBJ2-5, with 7 bases lining up with TRBD1. Germline V gives CDR1 DFQATT, CDR2 SNEGSKA (reference sequence). V lost 1 base and J lost 3; bases outside the gene matches: 5. The CDR3 sequence is 14 residues long. For the CDR3, the DNA is TGCAGTGCTAGAGTGGGGACAGCCAAAGAGACCCAGTACTTC. Protein product: CSARVGTAKETQYF.

This chain connects TRBV10-3 to TRBJ2-7; possible D gene TRBD2, 7 bases. V lost 10 bases and J lost 2, with 21 bases in between. Germline V gene data show CDR1 as ENHRY and CDR2 as SYGVKD. The CDR3 is 15 amino acids. CDR3 sequence reads: CATGGGGSGAYEQYV. The CDR3 DNA is TGTGCCACCGGAGGGGGGGGAAGCGGGGCCTACGAGCAGTACGTC.

The rearrangement uses TRBV5-4 and TRBJ2-7; 11 nucleotides match TRBD1. The CDR3 runs 14 residues. Germline CDR1 is SGHNT and CDR2 is YYREEE (reference sequence). V was pared by 4 bases and J by 6 bases, with 6 bases of the junction left unmatched. CDR3 DNA sequence: TGTGCCAGCAGCCCTGGACAGGGGGCTACCGAGCAGTACGTC. Its translation is CASSPGQGATEQYV.

This clonotype was counted ten times or more. The rearrangement uses TRBV18 and TRBJ2-7; D not resolved. With 0 bases removed from V and 1 base from J, the gap between germline ends came to 10 bases. Germline V gene sequence: CDR1 KGHSH, CDR2 LQKENI. The CDR3 has 15 amino acids. The CDR3 sequence: CASSPPARTSYEQYF. CDR3 coding DNA: TGTGCCAGCTCACCACCGGCCAGGACGTCCTACGAGCAGTACTTC.

The table lists this clonotype with a few counts. The chain couples TRBV5-1 to TRBJ2-5; TRBD1 matches at 7 bases. Trimming removed 5 bases from V and 2 bases from J; junction bases left unmatched: 6. Germline V lookup: CDR1 SGHRS, CDR2 YFSETQ. This CDR3 contains 14 residues. Written as DNA, the CDR3 is TGCGCCAGCAGGGGACAGACCACGCAAGAGACCCAGTACTTC. It codes for CASRGQTTQETQYF.

V is TRBV7-9 and J is TRBJ2-5; 11 bases line up with TRBD2. There are 16 residues in the CDR3. Germline values: CDR1 SEHNR, CDR2 FQNEAQ (reference sequence). With 5 bases clipped from V and 4 bases from J, the junction kept 9 bases outside the gene matches. The CDR3 DNA sequence: TGTGCCAGCAGCCTTCCTAGCGGGGGGATAAGAGAGACCCAGTACTTC. Translated, it gives CASSLPSGGIRETQYF.

Only a few counts were recorded for this clonotype. The V and J genes are TRBV20-1 and TRBJ2-3; 12 bases are shared with TRBD2. CDR1 is DFQATT, CDR2 SNEGSKA, per germline (reference sequence). The junction had 6 bases not matched to a gene; V was cut back by 1 base and J by 4 bases. The CDR3 has 16 residues. Written as DNA, the CDR3 is TGCAGTGCTAGAGTCTCTAGCGGGGGGGCCTCAGATACGCAGTATTTT. Its translation is CSARVSSGGASDTQYF.

This clonotype was detected a few times. The chain is built from TRBV10-1 and TRBJ2-5, with TRBD2 matching 7 bases. Germline lookup yields CDR1 WNHNN and CDR2 SYGVQD (reference sequence). This CDR3 is 13 amino acids long. Trimming removed 5 bases from V and 3 bases from J; junction bases left unmatched: 3. For the CDR3, the DNA is TGCGCCAGCAGTTGGGCGGGGGAAGAGACCCAGTACTTC. It encodes CASSWAGEETQYF.

There are a few counts of this clonotype. The chain couples TRBV19 to TRBJ2-7, with unresolved D. This CDR3 comprises 13 residues. V shed 3 bases and J shed 6 bases, with 12 bases lying between them. CDR1 is LNHDA and CDR2 is SQIVND in the germline V gene (reference sequence). CDR3 region: CASSMGSPGEQYF. For the CDR3, the DNA is TGTGCCAGTAGTATGGGTTCACCTGGCGAGCAGTACTTC.

J is TRBJ2-1 and V is TRBV20-1, with TRBD2 matching 7 bases. The germline V gene encodes CDR1 DFQATT and CDR2 SNEGSKA (reference sequence). The ends lost 4 bases at V and 9 bases at J; junction bases unmatched: 15. The CDR3 totals 15 residues. The CDR3 DNA sequence: TGCAGTGCTAAGCGAGCGGGGCGACGGCTAAGTGAGCAGTTCTTC. It is translated as CSAKRAGRRLSEQFF.

In its sample, this clonotype was seen a few times. The CDR3: CASSSWTGSDTQYF. For the CDR3, the DNA is TGTGCCAGCAGTAGCTGGACAGGGTCAGATACGCAGTATTTT. The J gene is TRBJ2-3, the V gene TRBV27; 8 positions match TRBD1. The CDR3 sequence is 14 residues long. The germline gives CDR1 MNHEY, CDR2 SMNVEV (reference sequence). After removal of 5 bases from V and 4 bases from J, the junction contained 5 bases not matched to a gene.

This clonotype was counted only a few times. The genes are TRBV6-1 and TRBJ2-1, with D perhaps TRBD1 or TRBD2 (5 bases each). This CDR3 is 13 amino acids long. Germline V gives CDR1 MNHNS, CDR2 SASEGT. V lost 5 bases, J lost 10 bases, and 15 bases lay in between. This CDR3 reads CASSSRAREEQFF. For the CDR3, the DNA is TGTGCCAGCAGTAGCCGGGCCAGGGAGGAGCAGTTCTTC.

This clonotype occurred a few times. The V call is TRBV5-1, the J call TRBJ2-2; the D call may be TRBD1 or TRBD2 (5 bases each). Germline loops: CDR1 SGHRS, CDR2 YFSETQ. V lost 6 bases and J 6 bases, leaving 12 bases between the germline ends. CDR3 length: 13 amino acids. DNA of the CDR3: TGCGCCAGCACCTTCGGGACCCCCGGGGAGCTGTTTTTT. Protein product: CASTFGTPGELFF. Complete variable domain (other parts from reference TRBV5-1 and TRBJ2-2): KAGVTQTPRYLIKTRGQQVTLSCSPISGHRSVSWYQQTPGQGLQFLFEYFSETQRNKGNFPGRFSGRQFSNSRSEMNVSTLELGDSALYLCASTFGTPGELFFGEGSRLTVL.

This clonotype appeared many times. The chain couples TRBV7-2 to TRBJ1-1; D remains ambiguous. Per germline, CDR1 SGHTA and CDR2 FQGNSA. This CDR3 spans 14 amino acids. The germline V and J ends were trimmed by 1 base and 3 bases, with 9 bases remaining between them. The CDR3 bases are TGTGCCAGCAGCTTAGAACGAGGTGACACTGAAGCTTTCTTT. Translating gives CASSLERGDTEAFF.

This sequence joins TRBV7-9 and TRBJ1-1, with 10 nucleotides matching TRBD1. The V gene end was trimmed by 7 bases and the J gene end by 5 bases; junction bases not matched to a gene: 7. The CDR3 has 14 amino acids. Germline CDR1 and CDR2: SEHNR and FQNEAQ (reference sequence). The CDR3 reads CASIETGGLTEAFF. The CDR3 DNA reads TGTGCCAGCATCGAGACAGGGGGCTTGACTGAAGCTTTCTTT. The full variable domain, completed using reference TRBV7-9 and TRBJ1-1, is DTGVSQNPRHKITKRGQNVTFRCDPISEHNRLYWYRQTLGQGPEFLTYFQNEAQLEKSRLLSDRFSAERPKGSFSTLEIQRTEQGDSAMYLCASIETGGLTEAFFGQGTRLTVV.

The sample holds a few counts of this clonotype. This chain joins TRBV20-1 and TRBJ2-1, with a tentative D call TRBD1 (7 bases). Germline V lookup: CDR1 DFQATT, CDR2 SNEGSKA (reference sequence). The CDR3 is 12 residues long. With 3 bases removed from V and 8 bases from J, the gap between germline ends came to 11 bases. In DNA, the CDR3 is TGCAGTGCTAGCTCAGGGGGGCATGAGCAGTTCTTC. Translated: CSASSGGHEQFF.

The chain is built from TRBV4-3 and TRBJ2-5; 11 nucleotides line up with TRBD2. CDR3 length equals 18 residues. Germline V CDR1 and CDR2: LGHNA, YSLEER. With 1 base clipped from V and 5 bases from J, the junction kept 12 bases outside the gene matches. CDR3 nucleotide sequence: TGCGCCAGCAGCCAAGGAATAGCGGGGGGGCTTCGAGATGAGACCCAGTACTTC. It yields the protein CASSQGIAGGLRDETQYF.

The CDR3 bases are TGTGCCAGCAGCCGTATACTAGCGGGGGCTTCCTACAATGAGCAGTTCTTC. It is translated as CASSRILAGASYNEQFF. V usage is TRBV4-2 and J usage is TRBJ2-1, with 11 bases identical to TRBD2. Germline CDR1 is LGHNA and CDR2 is YNFKEQ. This CDR3 has 17 residues. V shed 4 bases, J shed 1 base, and the junction held 6 bases outside the gene matches.

The chain couples TRBV4-1 to TRBJ2-1; 10 nucleotides line up with TRBD2. CDR3 length equals 16 residues. The germline CDR1 and CDR2 sequences are MGHRA and YSYEKL. Trimming at V came to 0 bases and at J to 5 bases, leaving 4 bases not matched to a gene. DNA for the CDR3: TGCGCCAGCAGCCAAGATTCAACTAGCGGGGACAATGAGCAGTTCTTC. It translates to CASSQDSTSGDNEQFF.